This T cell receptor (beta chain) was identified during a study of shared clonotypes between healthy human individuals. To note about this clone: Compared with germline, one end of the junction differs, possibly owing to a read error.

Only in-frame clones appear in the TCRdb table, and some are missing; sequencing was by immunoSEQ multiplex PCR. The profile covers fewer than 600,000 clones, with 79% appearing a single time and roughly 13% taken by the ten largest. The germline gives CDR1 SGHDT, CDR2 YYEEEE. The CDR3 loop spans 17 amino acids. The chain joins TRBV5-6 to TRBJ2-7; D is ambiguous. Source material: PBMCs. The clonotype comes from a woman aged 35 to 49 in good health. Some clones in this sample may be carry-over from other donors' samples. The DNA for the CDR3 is TGTGCCAACAGCTTGGCAGTCTCTAGGGTACTCGCCTACGAGCAGTACTTC. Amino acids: CANSLAVSRVLAYEQYF.